The present T cell receptor beta chain was sequenced within a study of early T cells in non-severe SARS-CoV-2 infection. Whole-study context: Bulk RNA isolated from unsorted whole blood underwent sequencing; chains were not paired.

Each CDR3 protein gets one entry after TCRdb re-called the 5' RACE reads with MiXCR. This sample has about 52,000 distinct CDR3 sequences; around 10% occur once, and the top ten carry over 10%. The length of the CDR3 is 14 residues. The V gene's germline CDR1 is SGHTA and CDR2 FQGTGA. Trimming pared 2 bases from V and 8 bases from J, leaving 15 bases between. Sequenced: whole blood. The TCR was taken from an adult who was a healthcare worker with PCR-confirmed SARS-CoV-2 infection or an uninfected control (not recorded which). The V call is TRBV7-3, the J call TRBJ1-1, with D tentatively TRBD1 (5 bases). The CDR3 DNA reads as TGTGCCAGCAGCTTAGGGCCATACAGGTCCGAAGCTTTCTTT. Translating it yields CASSLGPYRSEAFF.